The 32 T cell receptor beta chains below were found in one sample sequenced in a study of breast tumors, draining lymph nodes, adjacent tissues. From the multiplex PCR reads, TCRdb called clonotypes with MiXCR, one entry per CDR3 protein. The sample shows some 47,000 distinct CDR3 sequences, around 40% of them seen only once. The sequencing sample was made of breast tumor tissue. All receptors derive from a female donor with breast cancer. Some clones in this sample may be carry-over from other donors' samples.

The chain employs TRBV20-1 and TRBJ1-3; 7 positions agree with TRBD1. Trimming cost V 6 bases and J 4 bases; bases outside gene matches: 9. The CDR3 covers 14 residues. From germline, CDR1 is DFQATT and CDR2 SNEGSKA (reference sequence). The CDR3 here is CSAELTGTGNTIYF. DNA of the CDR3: TGCAGTGCCGAACTGACAGGGACGGGAAACACCATATATTTT.

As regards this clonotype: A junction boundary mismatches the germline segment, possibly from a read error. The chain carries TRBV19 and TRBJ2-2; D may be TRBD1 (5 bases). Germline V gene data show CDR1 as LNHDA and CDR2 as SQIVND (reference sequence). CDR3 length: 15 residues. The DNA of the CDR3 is TGTGCCAGTAGTAGGGGTGGTTGGGGCACCGAGGAGCTGTTTTTC. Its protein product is CASSRGGWGTEELFF.

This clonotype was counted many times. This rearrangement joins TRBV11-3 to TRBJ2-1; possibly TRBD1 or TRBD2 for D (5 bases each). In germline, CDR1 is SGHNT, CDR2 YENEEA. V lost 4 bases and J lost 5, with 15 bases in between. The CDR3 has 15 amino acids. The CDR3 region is CASSSRDGSDNEQFF. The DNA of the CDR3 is TGTGCCAGCAGCTCAAGGGACGGCTCTGACAATGAGCAGTTCTTC.

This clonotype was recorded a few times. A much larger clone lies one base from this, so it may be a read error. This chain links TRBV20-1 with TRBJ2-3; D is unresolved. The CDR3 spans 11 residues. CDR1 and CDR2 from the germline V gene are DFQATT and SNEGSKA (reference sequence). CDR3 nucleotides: TGCAGTGCAGAGTCGGCAGATACGCAGTCTTTT. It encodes CSAESADTQSF.

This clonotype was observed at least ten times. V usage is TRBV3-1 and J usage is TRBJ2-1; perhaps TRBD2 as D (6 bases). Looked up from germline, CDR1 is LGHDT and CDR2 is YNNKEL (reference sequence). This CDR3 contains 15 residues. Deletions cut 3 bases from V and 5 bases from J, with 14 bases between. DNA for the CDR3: TGTGCCAGCAGCCAGGCCTCCGCGGGGAACAATGAGCAGTTCTTC. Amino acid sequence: CASSQASAGNNEQFF.

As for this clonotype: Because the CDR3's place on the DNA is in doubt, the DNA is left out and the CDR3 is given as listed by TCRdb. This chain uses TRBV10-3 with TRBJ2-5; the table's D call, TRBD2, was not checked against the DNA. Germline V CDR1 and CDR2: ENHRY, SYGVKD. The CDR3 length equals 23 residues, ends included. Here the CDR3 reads CAHPEDSSFYICSARRQGETQYF.

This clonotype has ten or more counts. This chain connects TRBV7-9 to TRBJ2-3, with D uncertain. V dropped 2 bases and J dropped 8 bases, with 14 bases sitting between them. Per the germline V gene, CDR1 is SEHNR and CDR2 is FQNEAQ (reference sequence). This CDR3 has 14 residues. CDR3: CASSLSAVGGTQYF. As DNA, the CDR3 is TGTGCCAGCAGCTTAAGCGCCGTCGGCGGTACGCAGTATTTT. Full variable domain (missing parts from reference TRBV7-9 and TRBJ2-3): DTGVSQNPRHKITKRGQNVTFRCDPISEHNRLYWYRQTLGQGPEFLTYFQNEAQLEKSRLLSDRFSAERPKGSFSTLEIQRTEQGDSAMYLCASSLSAVGGTQYFGPGTRLTVL.

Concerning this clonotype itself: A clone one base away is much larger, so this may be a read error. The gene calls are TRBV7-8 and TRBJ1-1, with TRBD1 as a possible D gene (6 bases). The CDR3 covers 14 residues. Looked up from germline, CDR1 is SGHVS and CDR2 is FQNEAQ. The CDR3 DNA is TGTGCCAGCAACTTAGTTGGGGGCAACACTGAAGCTTTCTTT. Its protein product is CASNLVGGNTEAFF.

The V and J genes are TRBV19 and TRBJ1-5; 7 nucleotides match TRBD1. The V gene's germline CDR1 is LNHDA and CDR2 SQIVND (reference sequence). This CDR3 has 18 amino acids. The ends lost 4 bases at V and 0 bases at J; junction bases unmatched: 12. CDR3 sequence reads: CASSTTYHRGASNQPQHF. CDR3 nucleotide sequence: TGTGCCAGTAGTACCACGTATCACAGGGGTGCTAGCAATCAGCCCCAGCATTTT. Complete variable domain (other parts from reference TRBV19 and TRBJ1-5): DGGITQSPKYLFRKEGQNVTLSCEQNLNHDAMYWYRQDPGQGLRLIYYSQIVNDFQKGDIAEGYSVSREKKESFPLTVTSAQKNPTAFYLCASSTTYHRGASNQPQHFGDGTRLSIL.

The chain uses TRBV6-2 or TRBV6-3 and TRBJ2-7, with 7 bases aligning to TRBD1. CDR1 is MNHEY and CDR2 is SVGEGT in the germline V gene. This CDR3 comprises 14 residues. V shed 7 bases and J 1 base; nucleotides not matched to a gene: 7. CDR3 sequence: CASTYPGQSYEQYF. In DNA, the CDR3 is TGTGCCAGCACCTACCCGGGACAGTCCTACGAGCAGTACTTC.

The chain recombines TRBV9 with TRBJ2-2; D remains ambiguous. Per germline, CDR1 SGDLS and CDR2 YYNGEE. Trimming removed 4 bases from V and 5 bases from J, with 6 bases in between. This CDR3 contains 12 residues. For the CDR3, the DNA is TGTGCCAGCAGCATGAGGACCGGGGAGCTGTTTTTT. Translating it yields CASSMRTGELFF.

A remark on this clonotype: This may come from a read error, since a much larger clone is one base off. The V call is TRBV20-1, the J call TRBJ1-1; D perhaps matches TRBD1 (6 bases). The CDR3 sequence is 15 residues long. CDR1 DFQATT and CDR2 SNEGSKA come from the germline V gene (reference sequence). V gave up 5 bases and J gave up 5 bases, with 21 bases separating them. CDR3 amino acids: CSAAGGREEGTEAFF. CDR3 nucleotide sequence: TGCAGTGCTGCCGGGGGCAGGGAGGAAGGGACTGAAGCTTTCTTT.

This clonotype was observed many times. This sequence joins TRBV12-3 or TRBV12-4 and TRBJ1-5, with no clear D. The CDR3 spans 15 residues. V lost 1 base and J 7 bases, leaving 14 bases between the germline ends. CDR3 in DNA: TGTGCCAGCAGTTTAGGGTCGGGGAAGGAACAGCCCCAGCATTTT. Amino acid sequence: CASSLGSGKEQPQHF.

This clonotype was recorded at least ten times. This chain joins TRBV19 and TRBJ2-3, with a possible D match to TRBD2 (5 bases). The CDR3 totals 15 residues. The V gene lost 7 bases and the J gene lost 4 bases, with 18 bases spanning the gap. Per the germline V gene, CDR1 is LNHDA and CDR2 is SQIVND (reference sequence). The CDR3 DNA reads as TGTGCCAGTACAACTAGGCCCGATAGAGCAGATACGCAGTATTTT. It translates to CASTTRPDRADTQYF. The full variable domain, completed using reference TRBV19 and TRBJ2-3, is DGGITQSPKYLFRKEGQNVTLSCEQNLNHDAMYWYRQDPGQGLRLIYYSQIVNDFQKGDIAEGYSVSREKKESFPLTVTSAQKNPTAFYLCASTTRPDRADTQYFGPGTRLTVL.

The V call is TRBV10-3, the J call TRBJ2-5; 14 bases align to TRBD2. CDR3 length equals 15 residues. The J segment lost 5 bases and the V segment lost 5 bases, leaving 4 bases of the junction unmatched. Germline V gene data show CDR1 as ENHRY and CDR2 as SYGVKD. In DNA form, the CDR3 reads TGTGCCATCAGTCCGGGACTAGCGGGAGTGGAGACCCAGTACTTC. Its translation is CAISPGLAGVETQYF.

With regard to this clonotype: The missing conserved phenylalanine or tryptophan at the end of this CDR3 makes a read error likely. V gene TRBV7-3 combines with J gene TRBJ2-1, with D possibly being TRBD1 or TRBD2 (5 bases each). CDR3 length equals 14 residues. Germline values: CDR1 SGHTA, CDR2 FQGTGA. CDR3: CASSEGLSYNEQFL. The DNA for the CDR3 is TGTGCTAGCAGCGAGGGGCTTTCCTACAATGAGCAGTTCCTC.

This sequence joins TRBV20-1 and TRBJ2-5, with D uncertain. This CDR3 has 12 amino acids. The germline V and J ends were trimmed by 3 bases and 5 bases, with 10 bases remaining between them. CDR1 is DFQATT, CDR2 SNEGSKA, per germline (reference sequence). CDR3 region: CSASSSGETQYF. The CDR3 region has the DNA TGCAGTGCTAGCAGCTCTGGGGAGACCCAGTACTTC.

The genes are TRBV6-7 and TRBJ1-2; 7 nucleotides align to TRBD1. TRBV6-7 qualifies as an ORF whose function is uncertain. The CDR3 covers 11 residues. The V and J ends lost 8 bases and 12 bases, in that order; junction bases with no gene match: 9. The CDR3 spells CASGRTGGNTF. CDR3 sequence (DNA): TGTGCCAGCGGACGGACAGGCGGAAACACCTTC.

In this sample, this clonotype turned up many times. CDR3 sequence: CASSQDRTGRGYEQYF. The DNA of the CDR3 is TGTGCCAGCAGCCAAGACCGGACAGGGAGAGGCTACGAGCAGTACTTC. The chain is built from TRBV4-2 and TRBJ2-7; TRBD1 matches 8 bases. Germline CDR1 and CDR2: LGHNA and YNFKEQ. V shed 0 bases, J shed 3 bases, and the junction held 7 bases outside the gene matches. The CDR3 runs 16 residues.

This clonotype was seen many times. In nucleotides, the CDR3 is TGTGCCAGCAGCCTCGCCTGGGGCGTGAACACCGGGGAGCTGTTTTTT. Translation gives CASSLAWGVNTGELFF. The V and J genes are TRBV7-7 and TRBJ2-2; weak D call: TRBD1 (5 bases). Germline V gives CDR1 SSHAT, CDR2 FNYEAQ (reference sequence). The CDR3 is 16 amino acids. Trimming left V 5 bases short and J 1 base short, with 14 bases between.

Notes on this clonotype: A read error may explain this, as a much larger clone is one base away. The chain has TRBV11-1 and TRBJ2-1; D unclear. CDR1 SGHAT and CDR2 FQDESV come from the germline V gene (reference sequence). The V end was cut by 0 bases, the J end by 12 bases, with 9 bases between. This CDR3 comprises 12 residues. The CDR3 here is CASSLAYAAQFF. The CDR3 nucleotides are TGTGCCAGCAGCTTAGCCTACGCTGCGCAGTTCTTC.

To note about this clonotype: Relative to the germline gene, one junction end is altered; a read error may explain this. The CDR3: CASGLKRGVGETQHF. The CDR3 bases are TGTGCCAGCGGCTTGAAGCGGGGGGTAGGAGAGACCCAGCACTTC. The chain combines TRBV7-3 with TRBJ2-5, with 9 bases that match TRBD2. Germline CDR1 reads SGHTA; CDR2 reads FQGTGA. The CDR3 contains 15 residues.

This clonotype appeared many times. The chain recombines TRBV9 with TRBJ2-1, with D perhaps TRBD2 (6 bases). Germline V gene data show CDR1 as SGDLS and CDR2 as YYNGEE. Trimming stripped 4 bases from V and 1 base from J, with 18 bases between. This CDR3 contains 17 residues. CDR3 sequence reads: CASSPGVGLLSYNEQFF. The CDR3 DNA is TGTGCCAGCAGCCCCGGGGTGGGACTTCTTTCCTACAATGAGCAGTTCTTC.

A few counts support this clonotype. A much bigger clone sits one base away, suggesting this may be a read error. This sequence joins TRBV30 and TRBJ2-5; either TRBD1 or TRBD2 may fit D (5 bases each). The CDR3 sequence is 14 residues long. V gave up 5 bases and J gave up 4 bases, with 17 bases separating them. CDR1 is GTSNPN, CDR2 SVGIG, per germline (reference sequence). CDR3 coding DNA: TGTGCCTGGGGGACGGGGAACGACCCAGAGACCCAGTACTTC. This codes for CAWGTGNDPETQYF. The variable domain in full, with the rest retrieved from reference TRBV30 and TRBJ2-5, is SQTIHQWPATLVQPVGSPLSLECTVEGTSNPNLYWYRQAAGRGLQLLFYSVGIGQISSEVPQNLSASRPQDRQFILSSKKLLLSDSGFYLCAWGTGNDPETQYFGPGTRLLVL.

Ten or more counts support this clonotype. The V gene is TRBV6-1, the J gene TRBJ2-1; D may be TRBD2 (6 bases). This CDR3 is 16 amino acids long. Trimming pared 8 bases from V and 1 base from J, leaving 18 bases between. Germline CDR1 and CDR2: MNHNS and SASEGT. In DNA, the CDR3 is TGTGCCAGCTCATGGGCGGGATTTGGTTCCTACAATGAGCAGTTCTTC. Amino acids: CASSWAGFGSYNEQFF.

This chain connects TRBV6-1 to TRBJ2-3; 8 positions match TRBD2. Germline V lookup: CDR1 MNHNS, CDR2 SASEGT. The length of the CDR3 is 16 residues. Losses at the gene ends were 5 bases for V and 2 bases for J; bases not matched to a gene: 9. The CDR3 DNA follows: TGTGCCAGCAGTCCTCCCCGACTAGCGCTCACAGATACGCAGTATTTT. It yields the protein CASSPPRLALTDTQYF.

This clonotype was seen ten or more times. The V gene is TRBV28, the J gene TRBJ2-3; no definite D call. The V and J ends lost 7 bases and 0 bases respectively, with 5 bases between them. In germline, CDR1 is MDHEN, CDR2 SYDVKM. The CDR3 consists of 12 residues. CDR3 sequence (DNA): TGTGCCAGCACCGCTAGCACAGATACGCAGTATTTT. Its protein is CASTASTDTQYF. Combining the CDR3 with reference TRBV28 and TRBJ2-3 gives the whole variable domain DVKVTQSSRYLVKRTGEKVFLECVQDMDHENMFWYRQDPGLGLRLIYFSYDVKMKEKGDIPEGYSVSREKKERFSLILESASTNQTSMYLCASTASTDTQYFGPGTRLTVL.

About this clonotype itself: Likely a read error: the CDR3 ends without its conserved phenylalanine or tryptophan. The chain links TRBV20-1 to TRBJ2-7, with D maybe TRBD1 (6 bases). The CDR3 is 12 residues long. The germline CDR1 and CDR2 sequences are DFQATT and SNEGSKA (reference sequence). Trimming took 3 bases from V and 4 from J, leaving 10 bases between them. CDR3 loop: CSASPTGYEQYS. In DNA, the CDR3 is TGCAGTGCTAGTCCGACAGGTTACGAGCAGTACTCC.

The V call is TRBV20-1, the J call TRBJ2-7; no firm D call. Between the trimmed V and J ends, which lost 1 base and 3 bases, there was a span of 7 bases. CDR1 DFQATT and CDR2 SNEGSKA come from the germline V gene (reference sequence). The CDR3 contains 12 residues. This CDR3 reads CSARAPHYEQYF. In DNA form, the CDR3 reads TGCAGTGCTAGAGCCCCTCACTACGAGCAGTACTTC.

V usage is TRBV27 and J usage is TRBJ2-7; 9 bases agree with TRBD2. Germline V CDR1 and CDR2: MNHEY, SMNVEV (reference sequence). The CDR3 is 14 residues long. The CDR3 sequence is CASSAGGPTYEQYF. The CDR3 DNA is TGTGCTAGTTCCGCGGGAGGGCCTACGTACGAGCAGTACTTC.

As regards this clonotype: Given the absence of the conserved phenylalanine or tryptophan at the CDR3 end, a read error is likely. The CDR3 sequence is CASSHFHQRAPTLYSNQPQHL. Written as DNA, the CDR3 is TGTGCCAGCAGTCACTTCCACCAAAGGGCCCCTACGTTATATAGCAATCAGCCCCAGCATTTG. The rearrangement joins TRBV6-4 to TRBJ1-5, with D unclear. CDR3 length: 21 residues. Trimming took 5 bases from V and 0 from J, leaving 29 bases between them. Germline V gene sequence: CDR1 MRHNA, CDR2 SNTAGT.

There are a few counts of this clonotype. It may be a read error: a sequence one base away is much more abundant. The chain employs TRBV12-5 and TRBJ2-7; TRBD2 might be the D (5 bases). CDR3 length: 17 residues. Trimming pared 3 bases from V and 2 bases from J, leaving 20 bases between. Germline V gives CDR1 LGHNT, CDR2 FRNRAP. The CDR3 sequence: CASGFVGGASYTYEQYF. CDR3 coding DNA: TGTGCTAGTGGTTTCGTTGGAGGAGCGAGCTATACCTACGAGCAGTACTTC.